This TCR beta chain was profiled in a study of vaccination effects on CD4 cells after COVID-19. Measured with immunoSEQ multiplex PCR; TCRdb has only the in-frame clones, and not every one. Among roughly 30,000 clones listed, about three quarters were seen once. The germline gives CDR1 SNHLY, CDR2 FYNNEI. There are 14 residues in the CDR3. The J segment lost 3 bases and the V segment lost 6 bases, leaving 4 bases of the junction unmatched. Subsequent to less than eleven days of culture, CD4+ T cells were isolated. The person had PCR-confirmed SARS-CoV-2 infection between March and December 2020. Each participant was administered two doses of either the BNT162b2 or the mRNA-1273 vaccine. Notes on this clone: Its matching antigen is unknown.

This specimen consisted of CD4+ T cells from PBMCs cultured without peptide, obtained after COVID-19 vaccination. The rearrangement uses TRBV2 and TRBJ2-1; 8 bases map to TRBD2. This clonotype originated in a human donor who had a prior SARS-CoV-2 infection. This CDR3 is CASSREGGYNEQFF. The CDR3 DNA reads as TGTGCCAGCAGCCGGGAGGGCGGCTACAATGAGCAGTTCTTC.